This T cell receptor (beta chain) was sequenced for a study of sequential checkpoint blockade in melanoma. Study summary: Patients were randomized 1:1 to nivolumab-then-ipilimumab or ipilimumab-then-nivolumab first-line. Both treatment sequences were followed by maintenance nivolumab.

Remarks on this clone: At one end, the junction sequence differs from germline, possibly due to a read error.

Method: immunoSEQ multiplex PCR; TCRdb's copy keeps in-frame clones and lacks some. The sample holds about 20,000 clones, around 82% seen once. Treatment defined: randomized to nivolumab then ipilimumab (arm A) or the reverse (arm B). Live CD3+CD8+ CD19− CD56− cells were sorted from PBMCs. There are 12 residues in the CDR3. Germline V gene sequence: CDR1 MDHEN, CDR2 SYDVKM. Sequencing used CD8+ T cells sorted from blood (inferred from file names), obtained from a patient given nivolumab and ipilimumab in sequence. The clonotype comes from a human donor with melanoma. V is TRBV28 and J is TRBJ1-5, with TRBD1 matching 7 bases. The CDR3 bases are TGTGCCAGCAGTTTCGCCGGGACAGCCGGCCAATTT. Translated, it gives CASSFAGTAGQF.